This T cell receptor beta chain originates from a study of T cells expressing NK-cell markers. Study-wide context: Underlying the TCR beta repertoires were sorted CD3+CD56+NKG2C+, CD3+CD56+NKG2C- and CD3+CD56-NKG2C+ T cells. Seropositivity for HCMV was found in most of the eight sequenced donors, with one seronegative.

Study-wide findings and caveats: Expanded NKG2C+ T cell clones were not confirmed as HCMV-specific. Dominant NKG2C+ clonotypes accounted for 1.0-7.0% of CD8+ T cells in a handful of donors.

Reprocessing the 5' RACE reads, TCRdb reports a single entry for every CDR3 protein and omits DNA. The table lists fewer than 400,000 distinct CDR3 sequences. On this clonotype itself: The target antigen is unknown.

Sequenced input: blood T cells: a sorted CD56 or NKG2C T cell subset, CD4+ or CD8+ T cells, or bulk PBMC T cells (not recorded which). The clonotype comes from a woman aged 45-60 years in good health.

CDR3 sequence reads: CATDRMTLAGGETQYF. This chain joins TRBV28 and TRBJ2-5; the TCRdb D gene call, TRBD2, has no DNA to confirm it. The CDR3 has 16 amino acids. The germline gives CDR1 MDHEN, CDR2 SYDVKM.